This T cell receptor beta chain appears in the sequencing data of a study of blood T cell repertoires in COVID-19. Study details: T cells, B-cell-depleted T cells, or PBMCs supplied cDNA or gDNA.

Profiled with immunoSEQ multiplex PCR; TCRdb holds only in-frame clones, not every one. The sample has some 180,000 clones, roughly 81% seen once. The sequence derives from an elderly woman with COVID-19, enrolled during active disease. The specimen was peripheral blood.

The CDR3 nucleotides are TGTGCCAGCAGCTTCCAGGCCCGGGGTGAAAAACTGTTTTTT. Translation gives CASSFQARGEKLFF. The V and J genes are TRBV7-9 and TRBJ1-4; no firm D call. Deletions cut 3 bases from V and 7 bases from J, with 12 bases between. Germline V gene lookup returns CDR1 SEHNR and CDR2 FQNEAQ (reference sequence). CDR3 length: 14 amino acids.